This passage covers 14 T cell receptor beta chains from one sample sequenced in a study of beta chain features in type 1 diabetes. The isolated RNA, all of it, was reverse transcribed, so expressed TCRB transcripts were what got sequenced. The repertoire was sequenced with immunoSEQ multiplex PCR; TCRdb's copy has only in-frame clones and lacks some. Counted here are 600,000 to 650,000 clones, roughly 16% occurring once; the ten biggest clones make up around 0.095%. The sample comprised naive CD4+ T cells from blood. All receptors derive from a man between 18 and 29 years old in good health.

The chain carries TRBV2 and TRBJ2-1; TRBD2 matches 14 bases. V lost 6 bases, J lost 7 bases, and 14 bases stayed unmatched. CDR1 SNHLY and CDR2 FYNNEI come from the germline V gene. The CDR3 extends over 18 amino acids. CDR3 protein: CASRRAGGLAGVGNEQFF. In nucleotides, the CDR3 is TGTGCCAGCAGAAGAGCGGGGGGACTAGCGGGAGTGGGGAATGAGCAGTTCTTC.

This rearrangement joins TRBV7-2 to TRBJ1-1; no clear D. The CDR3 consists of 14 residues. V was cut by 0 bases and J by 5 bases, with 10 bases left in between. Germline V CDR1 and CDR2: SGHTA, FQGNSA. The CDR3 DNA reads as TGTGCCAGCAGCTTAGCGGGAGGGAAGACTGAAGCTTTCTTT. This translates into CASSLAGGKTEAFF.

The chain uses TRBV5-6 and TRBJ1-1, with TRBD1 as a possible D gene (6 bases). CDR1 and CDR2 from the germline V gene are SGHDT and YYEEEE. The CDR3 is made up of 15 amino acids. V was shortened by 4 bases and J by 2 bases, with 15 bases between the two germline ends. The CDR3 reads CASSGAGTLNTEAFF. Here the CDR3 DNA reads TGTGCCAGCAGCGGCGCCGGGACACTTAACACTGAAGCTTTCTTT.

The chain carries TRBV11-2 and TRBJ2-3; D unresolved. CDR1 SGHAT and CDR2 FQNNGV come from the germline V gene. Between the trimmed V and J ends, which lost 1 base and 6 bases, there was a span of 8 bases. This CDR3 comprises 13 residues. This CDR3 reads CASSLVAADTQYF. DNA for the CDR3: TGTGCCAGCAGCTTAGTTGCGGCCGATACGCAGTATTTT.

This clone was observed a few times. The V call is TRBV5-1, the J call TRBJ1-6, with 9 bases matching TRBD1. Germline V lookup: CDR1 SGHRS, CDR2 YFSETQ. V shed 2 bases and J 0 bases; nucleotides not matched to a gene: 9. The CDR3 is 19 residues long. CDR3 nucleotide sequence: TGCGCCAGCAGCTTATGGGACAGGGCCAGGAGCTCCTATAATTCACCCCTCCACTTT. Translated: CASSLWDRARSSYNSPLHF.

This clone was counted only a few times. This chain connects TRBV28 to TRBJ1-4, with a possible D match to TRBD1 (5 bases). Trimming took off 6 bases at V and 4 bases at J, with 9 bases between the two ends. The CDR3 extends over 13 amino acids. Germline V gives CDR1 MDHEN, CDR2 SYDVKM. The CDR3 loop reads CASRLTDNEKLFF. In DNA form, the CDR3 reads TGTGCCAGCAGACTGACAGATAATGAAAAACTGTTTTTT.

This clone has a handful of counts. The chain links TRBV21-1 to TRBJ2-3; the tabulated D call, TRBD1, remains unverified against the DNA. TRBV21-1 is marked as a pseudogene. The CDR3 spans 18 residues. In nucleotides, the CDR3 is TGTGCCAGCACCACACCTGGCGCGGGGACAGGGCAAGCAGATACGCAGTATTTT. It yields the protein CASTTPGAGTGQADTQYF.

This clone occurred a few times. This rearrangement joins TRBV4-3 to TRBJ1-1, with D possibly being TRBD1 (6 bases). CDR3 length: 16 residues. From germline, CDR1 is LGHNA and CDR2 YSLEER. V lost 5 bases to trimming and J lost 1 base, with 17 bases between them. CDR3 nucleotide sequence: TGCGCCAGCAGCGAAATGAGGGGGGGGAAGAACACTGAAGCTTTCTTT. Translation: CASSEMRGGKNTEAFF.

The chain couples TRBV5-4 to TRBJ2-2; the match to TRBD1 covers 10 bases. CDR1 is SGHNT and CDR2 is YYREEE in the germline V gene (reference sequence). The CDR3 runs 16 residues. V lost 4 bases, J lost 3 bases, and 6 bases stayed unmatched. The CDR3 nucleotides are TGTGCCAGCAGCCACCGGGACAGGGGATACACCGGGGAGCTGTTTTTT. Amino acids: CASSHRDRGYTGELFF.

This clone has more than one count but fewer than ten. V usage is TRBV25-1 and J usage is TRBJ2-5, with 8 positions matching TRBD2. Germline CDR1 MGHDK, CDR2 SYGVNS. CDR3 length: 15 residues. With 4 bases clipped from V and 5 bases from J, the junction kept 9 bases outside the gene matches. CDR3 sequence (DNA): TGTGCCAGCAGTGGGGCCGGGAGGGCGAGGGAGACCCAGTACTTC. Residues: CASSGAGRARETQYF.

This clone was recorded a few times. The chain is built from TRBV7-2 and TRBJ1-6, with D uncertain. The CDR3 contains 15 residues. V was trimmed by 3 bases and J by 3 bases, leaving 9 bases between them. CDR1 SGHTA and CDR2 FQGNSA come from the germline V gene. The CDR3 coding sequence is TGTGCCAGCAGCTTCGGAGGGAACTATAATTCACCCCTCCACTTT. This encodes CASSFGGNYNSPLHF.

V and J are TRBV28 and TRBJ2-1; possibly TRBD1 or TRBD2 for D (5 bases each). The V gene lost 7 bases and the J gene lost 4 bases, with 11 bases spanning the gap. Looked up from germline, CDR1 is MDHEN and CDR2 is SYDVKM. The CDR3 spans 13 residues. The DNA for the CDR3 is TGTGCCAGCACTCCGGGGCCTTACAATGAGCAGTTCTTC. It translates to CASTPGPYNEQFF.

The V gene is TRBV9, the J gene TRBJ2-5; 9 positions agree with TRBD2. Gene TRBJ2-7 matches the end of the DNA better, so the J call may be wrong. This CDR3 is 16 amino acids long. CDR1 and CDR2 (germline): SGDLS, YYNGEE. The CDR3: CASSVGAASGIYEQYF. CDR3 in DNA: TGTGCCAGCAGCGTAGGGGCGGCTAGCGGGATTTACGAGCAGTACTTC.

This clone occurred a few times. The chain links TRBV6-6 to TRBJ1-1; TRBD1 agrees at 9 bases. The CDR3 totals 14 residues. The germline V gene encodes CDR1 MNHNY and CDR2 SVGAGI (reference sequence). Germline trimming cut 5 bases from V and 1 base from J; bases unmatched to any gene: 2. The CDR3 reads CASSRGQGNTEAFF. In DNA form, the CDR3 reads TGTGCCAGCAGTAGGGGACAGGGGAACACTGAAGCTTTCTTT.